The sequence of this TCR beta chain was determined in a study of cytomegalovirus exposure and HLA in healthy donors. As for the study in general: Prior work identified around 120 million unique TCR beta sequences in some 180 million T cells. Whole-study findings and limits: As a later analysis showed, a missense DCLRE1C variant was linked to trimming of TCR beta V- and J-genes. Accurate prediction of HLA-A and HLA-B alleles (for most subjects) was reportedly achieved from TCR beta sequences. The authors enumerated roughly 180 TCR beta chains as linked to cytomegalovirus.

Concerning this clone itself: Its target is unknown.

Germline-derived CDR1 and CDR2 are SEHNR and FQNEAQ (reference sequence). This CDR3 is 15 amino acids long. Vbeta (60) and Jbeta (13) primers were used in the PCR. Profiled with immunoSEQ multiplex PCR; TCRdb holds only in-frame clones, not every one. Of approximately 160,000 clones listed, 60% to 80% are singletons. The receptor comes from a male donor in good health and CMV-seronegative. The chain links TRBV7-9 to TRBJ2-5, with D perhaps TRBD2 (5 bases). Matching the DNA end better, TRBJ2-7 makes the J call doubtful. Specimen: PBMCs. The chain's CDR3 is CASSPPPGSPYEQYF. The CDR3 DNA sequence: TGTGCCAGCAGCCCCCCTCCGGGGTCCCCCTACGAGCAGTACTTC.